Listed below are T cell receptor beta chains from one sample, sequenced in a study of radiotherapy plus CTLA-4 blockade in lung cancer. Repertoires were generated with immunoSEQ multiplex PCR, while TCRdb's copy carries only in-frame clones and drops some. The sample comprises over 75,000 clones, about 80% of which are singletons, and roughly 0.85% rests with the top ten. The sample consisted of peripheral blood, taken from a patient treated with radiotherapy plus ipilimumab. These receptors all come from a human donor with non-small cell lung cancer who had stable disease on radiotherapy plus ipilimumab. The CDR3 runs from the conserved cysteine through the conserved F or W. The D gene is left open where the match is weak. A row's size may be missing; if present it is once, few, many or a size class.

v_gene	j_gene	abundance	d_gene	CDR3aa	CDR3nt
TRBV2	TRBJ2-7	NA	NA	CASERDLRTYEQYF	TGTGCCAGCGAACGGGACTTGCGCACCTACGAGCAGTACTTC
TRBV5-4	TRBJ2-1	NA	NA	CASSLVRGSYNEQFF	TGTGCCAGCAGCTTGGTGCGGGGCTCCTACAATGAGCAGTTCTTC
TRBV7-7	TRBJ2-5	NA	NA	CASSFQGGAKETQYF	TGTGCCAGCAGCTTTCAGGGGGGGGCTAAAGAGACCCAGTACTTC
TRBV5-4	TRBJ1-3	NA	TRBD1	CASSNRGLLGNTIYF	TGTGCCAGCAGCAACAGGGGGCTATTGGGAAACACCATATATTTT
TRBV4-1	TRBJ2-3	few	TRBD1	CASSQDSPGQASSTDTQYF	TGCGCCAGCAGCCAAGATTCGCCGGGACAGGCCTCTAGCACAGATACGCAGTATTTT
TRBV9	TRBJ2-3	NA	NA	CASSGLDTQYF	TGTGCCAGCAGTGGTTTAGATACGCAGTATTTT
TRBV28	TRBJ2-3	NA	TRBD2	CASSFPTSGATSTDTQYF	TGTGCCAGCAGTTTCCCTACTAGCGGGGCTACTAGCACAGATACGCAGTATTTT
TRBV18	TRBJ2-1	NA	NA	CASSPPRTAYNEQFF	TGTGCCAGCTCACCTCCGCGTACAGCCTACAATGAGCAGTTCTTC
TRBV30	TRBJ2-3	few	NA	CASKDGPSTDTQYF	TGTGCCTCAAAGGACGGCCCTAGCACAGATACGCAGTATTTT
TRBV9	TRBJ2-5	NA	TRBD2	CASSVADGRLAGGYQETQYF	TGTGCCAGCAGCGTAGCTGATGGTAGACTAGCGGGTGGGTACCAAGAGACCCAGTACTTC
TRBV30	TRBJ2-3	once	TRBD2	CAWSQTSGRADTQYF	TGTGCCTGGAGCCAGACTAGCGGGAGGGCAGATACGCAGTATTTT
TRBV5-4	TRBJ1-6	NA	TRBD1	CASSLQTGYNSPLHF	TGTGCCAGCAGCTTACAGACAGGGTACAATTCACCCCTCCACTTT
TRBV9	TRBJ2-1	NA	TRBD1	CASSVGQGSYNEQFF	TGTGCCAGCAGCGTAGGACAGGGGTCCTACAATGAGCAGTTCTTC
TRBV7-2	TRBJ2-3	NA	NA	CASSLTPGAVTDTQYF	TGTGCCAGCAGCTTAACCCCGGGGGCCGTCACAGATACGCAGTATTTT